This is a list of T cell receptor beta chains from one sample in a study of CD8+CD57+ T cells in acquired aplastic anemia. TCRdb fed the reads into MiXCR, producing one record per CDR3 protein. The sample gives 190,000 or so distinct CDR3 sequences, less than 50% of which show up once; roughly 1.8% is in the top ten. The sequencing input was sorted CD4+, CD8+, or CD8+CD57+ T cells (not recorded which) from PBMCs. These receptors were collected from a human donor with aplastic anemia. The CDR3 runs from the conserved cysteine through the conserved F or W. Fields, in order: clone size, J gene, D gene, V gene, CDR3 protein, CDR3 DNA. The D gene is left open where the match is weak. Clone size, where shown, is once, few, many, or a class for clones that have expanded.

many	TRBJ2-5	TRBD1	TRBV20-1	CSARGTGGPETQYF	TGCAGTGCTAGGGGGACAGGGGGCCCAGAGACCCAGTACTTC
.	TRBJ2-2	.	TRBV7-9	CASSYGPGELFF	TGTGCCAGCAGCTACGGGCCCGGGGAGCTGTTTTTT
many	TRBJ1-4	.	TRBV4-3	CASSSLGEGGKLFF	TGCGCCAGCAGCTCACTTGGGGAGGGAGGAAAACTGTTTTTT
few	TRBJ1-2	.	TRBV20-1	CSAHPSQGRYGYTF	TGCAGTGCCCATCCATCCCAGGGTAGATATGGCTACACCTTC
.	TRBJ1-1	.	TRBV9	CASSVESENTEAFF	TGTGCCAGCAGCGTAGAGTCAGAGAACACTGAAGCTTTCTTT
.	TRBJ2-7	TRBD2	TRBV20-1	CSARDGEGPYEQYF	TGCAGTGCTAGAGATGGGGAGGGCCCGTACGAGCAGTACTTC
few	TRBJ2-3	.	TRBV2	CASKGDTQYF	TGTGCCAGCAAAGGTGATACGCAGTATTTT
many	TRBJ2-7	.	TRBV9	CASSKRRGGEQYF	TGTGCCAGCAGCAAGCGCAGGGGAGGAGAGCAGTACTTC
few	TRBJ1-2	.	TRBV7-8	CASSLEYDGYTF	TGTGCCAGCAGCTTAGAGTACGATGGCTACACCTTT
many	TRBJ1-6	TRBD1	TRBV20-1	CSARVGTAYTPLHF	TGCAGTGCTAGAGTCGGGACAGCTTATACACCCCTCCACTTT
many	TRBJ2-7	TRBD1	TRBV5-8	CASSIDGQVGGGEQYF	TGTGCCAGCAGCATAGACGGACAGGTCGGTGGGGGCGAGCAGTACTTC
few	TRBJ2-4	.	TRBV7-2	CASSASLRGPLLAKNIQYF	TGTGCCAGCAGCGCCTCACTACGGGGACCCCTGCTAGCCAAAAACATTCAGTACTTC
many	TRBJ1-3	.	TRBV2	CASSEQGPSSGNTIYF	TGTGCCAGCAGTGAGCAGGGACCGTCCTCTGGAAACACCATATATTTT
.	TRBJ2-7	.	TRBV20-1	CSATPPGRDYEQYF	TGCAGTGCCACCCCCCCGGGTCGGGACTACGAGCAGTACTTC
.	TRBJ1-4	.	TRBV2	CASSSLVGEKLFF	TGTGCCAGCAGCTCCTTGGTGGGTGAAAAACTGTTTTTT
many	TRBJ2-1	.	TRBV7-6	CASSSPGDEQFF	TGTGCCAGCAGCTCCCCTGGGGATGAGCAGTTCTTC
.	TRBJ1-6	.	TRBV11-2	CASSLVRDSPLHF	TGTGCCAGCAGCTTAGTTCGGGATTCACCCCTCCACTTT
many	TRBJ2-1	TRBD1	TRBV29-1	CSVTGTGGNNEQFF	TGCAGCGTGACCGGGACAGGGGGAAACAATGAGCAGTTCTTC
few	TRBJ2-3	.	TRBV28	CASSFWQGRDTQYF	TGTGCCAGCAGTTTCTGGCAGGGTCGTGATACGCAGTATTTT
.	TRBJ2-5	TRBD2	TRBV11-2	CASAAHSGGSQETQYF	TGTGCCAGCGCAGCCCATAGCGGGGGATCGCAAGAGACCCAGTACTTC
medium-sized	TRBJ2-1	.	TRBV2	CASSVSNEQFF	TGTGCCAGCAGTGTTTCTAATGAGCAGTTCTTC
.	TRBJ2-7	TRBD1	TRBV19	CASSTKGQGGYEQYF	TGTGCCAGTAGTACAAAGGGACAGGGGGGCTACGAGCAGTACTTC
.	TRBJ1-4	.	TRBV2	CASSLDPLWCFF	TGTGCCAGCAGTTTGGATCCTCTATGGTGTTTTTTT
.	TRBJ1-1	.	TRBV7-9	CASSIAGTEAFF	TGTGCCAGCAGTATCGCAGGGACTGAAGCTTTCTTT
.	TRBJ1-2	TRBD1	TRBV20-1	CSARGGSGYGYTF	TGCAGTGCCAGGGGGGGGAGTGGCTATGGCTACACCTTC
.	TRBJ2-7	TRBD1	TRBV2	CASSRKGAGEQYF	TGTGCCAGCAGTCGGAAGGGGGCAGGCGAGCAGTACTTC
many	TRBJ2-3	.	TRBV12-3/TRBV12-4	CASRQITDTQYF	TGTGCCAGCAGACAGATCACAGATACGCAGTATTTT
.	TRBJ2-7	TRBD2	TRBV15	CATSSLAGGPIWEQYF	TGTGCCACCAGCAGCTTAGCGGGGGGGCCAATATGGGAGCAGTACTTC
many	TRBJ2-3	TRBD2	TRBV11-2	CASSAGLAGATSTDTQYF	TGTGCCAGCAGCGCCGGACTAGCGGGCGCTACTAGCACAGATACGCAGTATTTT
few	TRBJ2-7	TRBD2	TRBV2	CASSGLATYEQYF	TGTGCCAGCTCTGGACTAGCTACCTACGAGCAGTACTTC
.	TRBJ1-1	TRBD1	TRBV20-1	CSGTGDMNTEAFF	TGCAGTGGGACAGGAGACATGAACACTGAAGCTTTCTTT
.	TRBJ2-7	TRBD1	TRBV7-9	CASSFGTGAFYEQYF	TGTGCCAGCAGCTTCGGGACAGGGGCTTTCTACGAGCAGTACTTC
many	TRBJ1-1	.	TRBV5-1	CASRLRTGENTEAFF	TGCGCCAGCAGACTGAGGACGGGGGAGAACACTGAAGCTTTCTTT
many	TRBJ2-7	.	TRBV5-1	CASSEQVSDEQYF	TGCGCCAGCAGTGAGCAGGTTTCTGACGAGCAGTACTTC
many	TRBJ2-7	TRBD1	TRBV11-3	CASSLTGGYEQYF	TGTGCCAGCAGCTTAACAGGGGGCTACGAGCAGTACTTC
few	TRBJ2-7	.	TRBV6-1	CASTLTRETYEQYF	TGTGCCAGCACCCTAACACGCGAGACCTACGAGCAGTACTTC
.	TRBJ2-3	.	TRBV11-2	CASSLDRTLSTDTQYF	TGTGCCAGCAGCTTAGATCGGACCCTTAGCACAGATACGCAGTATTTT
.	TRBJ1-1	.	TRBV10-3	CAISELQENTEAFF	TGTGCCATCAGTGAGTTACAGGAGAACACTGAAGCTTTCTTT